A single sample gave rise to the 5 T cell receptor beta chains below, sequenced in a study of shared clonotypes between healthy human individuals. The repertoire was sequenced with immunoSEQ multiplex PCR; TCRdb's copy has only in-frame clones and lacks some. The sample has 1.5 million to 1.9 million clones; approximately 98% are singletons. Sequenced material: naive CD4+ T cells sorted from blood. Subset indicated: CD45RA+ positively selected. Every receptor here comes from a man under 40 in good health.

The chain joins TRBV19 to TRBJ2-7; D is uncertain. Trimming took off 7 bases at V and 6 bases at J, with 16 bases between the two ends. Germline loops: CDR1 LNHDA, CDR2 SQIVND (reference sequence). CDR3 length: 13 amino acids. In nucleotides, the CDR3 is TGTGCCAGTAATACCGGGCTCCTGGGCGAGCAGTACTTC. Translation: CASNTGLLGEQYF. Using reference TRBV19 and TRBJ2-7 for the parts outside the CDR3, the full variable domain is DGGITQSPKYLFRKEGQNVTLSCEQNLNHDAMYWYRQDPGQGLRLIYYSQIVNDFQKGDIAEGYSVSREKKESFPLTVTSAQKNPTAFYLCASNTGLLGEQYFGPGTRLTVT.

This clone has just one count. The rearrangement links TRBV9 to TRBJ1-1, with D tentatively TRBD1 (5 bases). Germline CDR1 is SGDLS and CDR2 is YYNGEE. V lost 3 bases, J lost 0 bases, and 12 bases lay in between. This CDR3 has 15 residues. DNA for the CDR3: TGTGCCAGCAGCGGTCAGGGCCTCATGAACACTGAAGCTTTCTTT. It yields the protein CASSGQGLMNTEAFF.

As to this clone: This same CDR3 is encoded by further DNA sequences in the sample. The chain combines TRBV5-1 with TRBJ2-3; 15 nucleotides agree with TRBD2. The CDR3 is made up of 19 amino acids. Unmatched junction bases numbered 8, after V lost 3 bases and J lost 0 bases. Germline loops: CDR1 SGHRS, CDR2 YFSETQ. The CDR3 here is CASSSGLAGGAPSTDTQYF. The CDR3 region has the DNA TGCGCCAGCAGCTCGGGACTAGCGGGAGGCGCCCCTAGCACAGATACGCAGTATTTT.

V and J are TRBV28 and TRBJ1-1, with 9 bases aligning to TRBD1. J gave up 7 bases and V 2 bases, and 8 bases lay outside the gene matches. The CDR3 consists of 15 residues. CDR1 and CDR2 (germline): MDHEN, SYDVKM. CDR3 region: CASSLPGDRAIEAFF. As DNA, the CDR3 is TGTGCCAGCAGTTTACCGGGGGACAGGGCCATTGAAGCTTTCTTT.

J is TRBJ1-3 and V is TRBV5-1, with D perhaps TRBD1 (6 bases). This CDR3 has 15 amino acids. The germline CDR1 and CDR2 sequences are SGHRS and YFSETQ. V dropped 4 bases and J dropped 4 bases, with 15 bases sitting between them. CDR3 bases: TGCGCCAGCAGCCCGGCAGGGGCGCAGGGAAACACCATATATTTT. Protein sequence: CASSPAGAQGNTIYF.